The source of this T cell receptor beta chain is a study of control samples from healthy donors and cancer patients (dated by TCRdb to 2020 to 2021). Comments on this clone: Its antigen is currently not known. No base-level quality is on record; no much larger clone is a single base apart.

Library preparation employed the immunoSEQ multiplex PCR assay. Drawn from immuneACCESS, this table holds only the in-frame rearrangements with V and J called that TCRdb kept. Clones are partly lost; checked studies trace under half to an unresolved V gene and leave the rest unexplained. This sample gives 130,000 or so clones in total; under 95% of them show up just once. Jointly, the top ten make up approximately 7% of the sample. Reading the germline V gene gives CDR1 SGHVS and CDR2 FNYEAQ. From cysteine to phenylalanine, the CDR3 is 14 amino acids long. Left in the record is the CDR3 DNA by itself, 42 bases read in frame from the first base. Deletion took 0 bases off V and 6 bases off J, with a span of 8 bases between the germline ends.

Source material: blood. This TCR was sampled from a man younger than 30 in good health. The sequence is built from TRBV7-6 and TRBJ2-2; no D gene can be assigned with confidence. Here is the DNA: TGTGCCAGCAGCTTAGCTTTGGAGCCCGGGGAGCTGTTTTTT. This encodes CASSLALEPGELFF.